What follows is one TCR beta chain and its context. The record originates from a study of T-cell reconstitution after alpha-beta-depleted transplantation in children. Unique molecular identifiers tagged the TCRbeta library. Each CDR3 protein gets one entry after TCRdb re-called the PCR reads with MiXCR. Among around 530,000 distinct CDR3 sequences listed, around a third were seen once. CDR3 size: 14 residues. Trimming pared 7 bases from V and 0 bases from J, leaving 15 bases between. The germline gives CDR1 SQVTM, CDR2 ANQGSEA. The sequences come from PBMCs from the stem cell graft donor, collected from the stem cell graft. This chain joins TRBV29-1 and TRBJ1-2; D is undetermined. This clonotype was obtained from a human donor who donated a stem cell graft to a child with aplastic anemia. The CDR3 is CSASSAGSNYGYTF. The CDR3 bases are TGCAGCGCCTCCTCTGCCGGCTCTAACTATGGCTACACCTTC.